The rows below give T cell receptor beta chains drawn from one sample of a study of T cell responses to AZD1222 COVID-19 vaccine. Method: immunoSEQ multiplex PCR; TCRdb's copy keeps in-frame clones and lacks some. Of about 79,000 clones in the sample, about 90% were seen once. The sequences come from peripheral blood, collected on day 0 of MenACWY control vaccination. The receptor source for this set is an adult in good health. Each CDR3 is given without its conserved first and last residue. Each record gives: J gene, V gene, CDR3 length, CDR3 protein.

TRBJ2-1 TRBV19 13 ASSIDQGQYNEQF
TRBJ1-5 TRBV12-3/TRBV12-4 11 ASRSDRAQPQH
TRBJ2-7 TRBV3-1/TRBV3-2 12 ASSQFQASYEQY
TRBJ2-2 TRBV11-3 14 ASSPGTVSNTGELF
TRBJ1-1 TRBV28 11 ASNWGLNTEAF
TRBJ2-2 TRBV2 13 ASSWGTANTGELF
TRBJ2-2 TRBV9 14 ASSETKLANTGELF
TRBJ1-1 TRBV5-4 14 ASSSPAATKNTEAF
TRBJ2-3 TRBV7-2 14 ASSLSEGPGTDTQY
TRBJ2-1 TRBV4-3 15 ASSQERSSGWGYEQF
TRBJ1-1 TRBV2 15 ASSEEGARGGNTEAF
TRBJ2-5 TRBV6-5 13 ASMLAGGRQETQY
TRBJ2-2 TRBV6-2/TRBV6-3 13 ASSYRTSAEEELF
TRBJ2-5 TRBV24-1 13 ATSDATAVGETQY
TRBJ2-2 TRBV19 13 ASNFGPERAGELF
TRBJ2-1 TRBV13 20 ASSLGRSRDGTFSGRENEQF
TRBJ2-7 TRBV27 13 ASSPTGQGAYEQY
TRBJ2-6 TRBV19 14 ASSSRGVPGANVLT
TRBJ2-7 TRBV6-5 11 ASSRGNYYEQY
TRBJ1-6 TRBV7-8 14 ASSLAQSPSGSPLH
TRBJ2-7 TRBV10-3 12 AIKTGSGSHEQY
TRBJ2-1 TRBV5-1 13 ASSPEPRDYNEQF
TRBJ2-1 TRBV7-2 12 ASSLAAGANEQF
TRBJ2-2 TRBV9 13 ASSVGLLNTGELF
TRBJ1-3 TRBV7-2 13 ASSLAPSTGNTIY
TRBJ2-3 TRBV18 10 ASSLQGDTQY
TRBJ2-3 TRBV11-2 13 ASSLSTASTDTQY
TRBJ2-3 TRBV7-6 14 ASRAGTSRSPDTQY
TRBJ2-1 TRBV7-3 13 ASSLLAASYNEQF
TRBJ1-2 TRBV5-1 14 ASSKLVAGNNYGYT
TRBJ1-2 TRBV5-6 11 ASSFTHNYGYT
TRBJ2-2 TRBV6-4 12 ASSDSNRAGELF
TRBJ2-1 TRBV19 10 ASSQTRHEQF
TRBJ2-5 TRBV3-1/TRBV3-2 12 ASSQTPLEETQY
TRBJ2-7 TRBV21-1 13 ASSKLWPPPGEQY
TRBJ2-7 TRBV5-1 12 ASSLAGQGYEQY
TRBJ2-5 TRBV6-6 15 ASSPNRGSRTQETQY
TRBJ1-6 TRBV28 10 ASSLSLPPLH
TRBJ2-7 TRBV5-1 13 ASSLGTAASYEQY
TRBJ2-3 TRBV19 12 ASSIGGLGDTQY
TRBJ1-1 TRBV5-1 14 ASSLIEGSMNTEAF
TRBJ2-3 TRBV7-9 12 ASSGRSETDTQY
TRBJ2-3 TRBV7-2 12 ASSPLGGTDTQY
TRBJ1-6 TRBV28 16 ASRTKRQATSYNSPLH
TRBJ1-2 TRBV9 12 ASSVGQPPYGYT
TRBJ2-2 TRBV5-1 12 ASSFAEETGELF